In this sample, the clone carrying this TCR beta chain turned up many times. Antigen: not known. Ophthalmopathy patients had Clinical Activity Score at least 3, NOSPECS grade at least 4, duration under 3 months. Fresh 10 ml peripheral blood yielded PBMCs. The record originates from a study of T cells in Graves' hyperthyroidism and ophthalmopathy. Authors of the study amplified TCR beta CDR3 regions from RNA transcripts. A set of HTBI primers served as the primers for a first-round RT-PCR of the TCR CDR3. TCRdb re-derived calls from the multiplex PCR reads in MiXCR, one entry per CDR3 protein. The sample records approximately 300,000 distinct CDR3 sequences, over 15% being singletons. Germline trimming cut 2 bases from V and 6 bases from J; bases unmatched to any gene: 2. CDR3 length: 14 residues. The germline CDR1 and CDR2 sequences are SGHTA and FQGNSA. The study, taken as a whole, reports: Among clonotypes expanded in thyroid above 0.001, most were also found in blood.

J is TRBJ2-7 and V is TRBV7-2; 12 bases line up with TRBD2. The clonotype originates from a woman between 55 and 75 years old with Graves' ophthalmopathy. The sequenced material came from blood. The CDR3 bases are TGTGCCAGCAGCTTAACACTAGCGGGAGGCGAGCAGTACTTC. This codes for CASSLTLAGGEQYF.